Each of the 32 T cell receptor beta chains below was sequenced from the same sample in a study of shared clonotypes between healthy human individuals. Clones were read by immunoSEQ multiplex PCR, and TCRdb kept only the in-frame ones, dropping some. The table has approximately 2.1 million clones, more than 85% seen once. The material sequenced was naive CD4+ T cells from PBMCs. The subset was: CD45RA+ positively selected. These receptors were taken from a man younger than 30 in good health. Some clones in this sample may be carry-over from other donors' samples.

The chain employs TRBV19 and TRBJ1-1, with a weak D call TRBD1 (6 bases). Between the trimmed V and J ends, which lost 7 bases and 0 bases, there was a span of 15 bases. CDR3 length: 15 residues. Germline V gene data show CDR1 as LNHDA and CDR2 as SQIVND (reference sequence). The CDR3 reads CASMATGDLNTEAFF. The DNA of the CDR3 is TGTGCCAGTATGGCGACAGGCGACCTGAACACTGAAGCTTTCTTT.

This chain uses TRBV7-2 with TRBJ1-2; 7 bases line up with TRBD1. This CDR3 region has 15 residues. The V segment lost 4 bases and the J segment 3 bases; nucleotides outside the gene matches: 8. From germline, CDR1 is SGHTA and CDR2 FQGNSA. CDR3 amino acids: CASSSRTGPYYGYTF. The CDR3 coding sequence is TGTGCCAGCAGCTCTCGGACAGGTCCGTACTATGGCTACACCTTC.

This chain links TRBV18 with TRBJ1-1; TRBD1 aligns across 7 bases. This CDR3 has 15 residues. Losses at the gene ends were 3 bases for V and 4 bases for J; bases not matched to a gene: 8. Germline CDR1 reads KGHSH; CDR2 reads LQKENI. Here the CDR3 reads CASSPQTGLGTEAFF. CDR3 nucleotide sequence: TGTGCCAGCTCACCGCAGACAGGGTTGGGCACTGAAGCTTTCTTT.

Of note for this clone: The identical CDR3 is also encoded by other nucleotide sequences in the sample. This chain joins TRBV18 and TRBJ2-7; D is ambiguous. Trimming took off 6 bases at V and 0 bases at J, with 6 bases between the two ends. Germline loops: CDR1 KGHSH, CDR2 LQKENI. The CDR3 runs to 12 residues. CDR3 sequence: CASSPGSYEQYF. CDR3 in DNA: TGTGCCAGCTCCCCTGGCTCCTACGAGCAGTACTTC.

CDR3 DNA sequence: TGTGCCAGCAGCCTTCCTCGGTCGAGCCTCGGAAACACCATATATTTT. As protein: CASSLPRSSLGNTIYF. J is TRBJ1-3 and V is TRBV13; D uncertain. In germline, CDR1 is PRHDT, CDR2 FYEKMQ (reference sequence). V was clipped by 5 bases and J by 4 bases, with 18 bases between them. The CDR3 extends over 16 amino acids.

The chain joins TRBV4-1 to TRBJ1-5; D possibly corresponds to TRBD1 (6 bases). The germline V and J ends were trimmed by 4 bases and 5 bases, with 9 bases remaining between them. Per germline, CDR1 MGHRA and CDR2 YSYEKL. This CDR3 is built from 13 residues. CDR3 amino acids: CASSLDSDQPQHF. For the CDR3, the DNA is TGCGCCAGCAGCCTGGACAGCGATCAGCCCCAGCATTTT.

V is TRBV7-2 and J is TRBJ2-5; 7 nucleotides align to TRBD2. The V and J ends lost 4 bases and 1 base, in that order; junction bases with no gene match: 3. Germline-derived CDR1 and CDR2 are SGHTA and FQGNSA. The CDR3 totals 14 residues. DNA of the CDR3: TGTGCCAGCAGCTGGGCGGGGGTCCAAGAGACCCAGTACTTC. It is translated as CASSWAGVQETQYF.

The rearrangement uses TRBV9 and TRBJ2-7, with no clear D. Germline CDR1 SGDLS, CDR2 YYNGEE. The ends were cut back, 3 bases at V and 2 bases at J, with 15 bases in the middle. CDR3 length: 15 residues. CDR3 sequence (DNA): TGTGCCAGCAGCGCCACCCCGGGTGGGGCCTACGAGCAGTACTTC. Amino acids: CASSATPGGAYEQYF.

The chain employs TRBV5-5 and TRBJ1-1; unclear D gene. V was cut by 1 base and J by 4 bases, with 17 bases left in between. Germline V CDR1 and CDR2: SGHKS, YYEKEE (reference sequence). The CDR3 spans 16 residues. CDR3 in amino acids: CASSLSRVRSSTEAFF. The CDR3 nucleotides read TGTGCCAGCAGCTTGAGTAGGGTGCGGTCGAGCACTGAAGCTTTCTTT. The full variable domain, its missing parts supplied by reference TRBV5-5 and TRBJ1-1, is DAGVTQSPTHLIKTRGQQVTLRCSPISGHKSVSWYQQVLGQGPQFIFQYYEKEERGRGNFPDRFSARQFPNYSSELNVNALLLGDSALYLCASSLSRVRSSTEAFFGQGTRLTVV.

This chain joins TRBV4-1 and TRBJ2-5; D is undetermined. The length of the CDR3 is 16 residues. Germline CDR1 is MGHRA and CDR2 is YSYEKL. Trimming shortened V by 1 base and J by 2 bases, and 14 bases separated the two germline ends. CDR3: CASSQATSGPQETQYF. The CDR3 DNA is TGCGCCAGCAGCCAAGCTACGTCGGGCCCTCAAGAGACCCAGTACTTC.

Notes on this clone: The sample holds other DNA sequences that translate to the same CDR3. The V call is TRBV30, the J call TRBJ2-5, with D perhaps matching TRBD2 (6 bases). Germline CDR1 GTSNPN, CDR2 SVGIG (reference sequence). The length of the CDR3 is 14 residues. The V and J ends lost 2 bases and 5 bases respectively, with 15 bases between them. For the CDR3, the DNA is TGTGCCTGGAGTCGGAGGGTGCCCGGGGAGACCCAGTACTTC. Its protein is CAWSRRVPGETQYF.

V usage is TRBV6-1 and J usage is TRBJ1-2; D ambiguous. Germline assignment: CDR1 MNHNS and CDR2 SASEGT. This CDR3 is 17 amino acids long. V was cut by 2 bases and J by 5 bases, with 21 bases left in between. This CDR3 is CASSELDSGSDAYGYTF. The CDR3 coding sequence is TGTGCCAGCAGTGAACTGGATTCGGGGTCAGACGCGTATGGCTACACCTTC.

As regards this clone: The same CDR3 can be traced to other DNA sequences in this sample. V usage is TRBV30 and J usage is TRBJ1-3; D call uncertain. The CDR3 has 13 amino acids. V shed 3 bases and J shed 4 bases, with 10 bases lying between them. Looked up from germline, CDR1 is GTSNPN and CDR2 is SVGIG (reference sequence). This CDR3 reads CAWSSGSGNTIYF. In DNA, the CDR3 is TGTGCCTGGAGCTCAGGTTCGGGAAACACCATATATTTT.

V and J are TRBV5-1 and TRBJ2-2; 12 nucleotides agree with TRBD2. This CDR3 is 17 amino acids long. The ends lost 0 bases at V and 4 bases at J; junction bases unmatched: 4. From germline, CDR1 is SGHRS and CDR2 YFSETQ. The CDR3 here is CASSLGLAGGPTGELFF. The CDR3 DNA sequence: TGCGCCAGCAGCTTGGGCCTAGCGGGAGGGCCCACCGGGGAGCTGTTTTTT.

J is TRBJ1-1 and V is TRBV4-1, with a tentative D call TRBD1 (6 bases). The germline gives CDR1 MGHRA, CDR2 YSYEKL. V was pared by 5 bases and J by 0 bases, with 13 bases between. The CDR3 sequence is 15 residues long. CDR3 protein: CASSDRSHMNTEAFF. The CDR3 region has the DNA TGCGCCAGCAGCGACAGGAGTCATATGAACACTGAAGCTTTCTTT.

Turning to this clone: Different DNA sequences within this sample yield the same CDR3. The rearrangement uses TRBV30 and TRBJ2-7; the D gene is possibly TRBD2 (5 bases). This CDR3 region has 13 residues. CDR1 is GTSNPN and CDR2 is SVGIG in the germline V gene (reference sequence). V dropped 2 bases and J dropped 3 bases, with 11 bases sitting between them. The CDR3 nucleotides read TGTGCCTGGAGTCCGGACCGGGGCTACGAGCAGTACTTC. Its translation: CAWSPDRGYEQYF.

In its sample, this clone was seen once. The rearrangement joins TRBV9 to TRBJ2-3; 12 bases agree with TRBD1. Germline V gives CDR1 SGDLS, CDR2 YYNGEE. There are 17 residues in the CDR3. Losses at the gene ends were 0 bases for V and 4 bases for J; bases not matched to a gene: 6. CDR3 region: CASSVVGTGGGSDTQYF. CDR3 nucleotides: TGTGCCAGCAGCGTAGTAGGGACAGGGGGCGGTTCAGATACGCAGTATTTT.

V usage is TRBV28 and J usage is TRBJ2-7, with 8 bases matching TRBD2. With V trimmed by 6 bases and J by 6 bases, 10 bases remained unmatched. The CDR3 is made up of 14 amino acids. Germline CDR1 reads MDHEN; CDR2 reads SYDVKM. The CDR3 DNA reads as TGTGCCAGCAGCTTGGGGACTAGGCCGGGCGAGCAGTACTTC. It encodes CASSLGTRPGEQYF.

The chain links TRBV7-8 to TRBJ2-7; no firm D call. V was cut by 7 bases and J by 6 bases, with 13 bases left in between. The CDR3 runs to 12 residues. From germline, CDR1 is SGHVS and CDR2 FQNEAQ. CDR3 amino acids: CASTLRLSEQYF. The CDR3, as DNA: TGTGCCAGCACCTTGCGGTTGTCCGAGCAGTACTTC. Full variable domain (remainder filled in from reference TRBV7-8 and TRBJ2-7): GAGVSQSPRYKVAKRGQDVALRCDPISGHVSLFWYQQALGQGPEFLTYFQNEAQLDKSGLPSDRFFAERPEGSVSTLKIQRTQQEDSAVYLCASTLRLSEQYFGPGTRLTVT.

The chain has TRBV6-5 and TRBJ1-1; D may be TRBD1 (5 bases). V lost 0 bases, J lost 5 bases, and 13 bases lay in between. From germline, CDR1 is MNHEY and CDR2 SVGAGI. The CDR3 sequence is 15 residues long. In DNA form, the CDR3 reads TGTGCCAGCAGTTACTCGGGGGGTTCGGGGACTGAAGCTTTCTTT. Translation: CASSYSGGSGTEAFF.

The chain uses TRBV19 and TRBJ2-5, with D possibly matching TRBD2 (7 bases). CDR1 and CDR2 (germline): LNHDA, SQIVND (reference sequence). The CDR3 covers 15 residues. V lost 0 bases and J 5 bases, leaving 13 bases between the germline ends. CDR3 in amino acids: CASSIDRGAIETQYF. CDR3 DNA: TGTGCCAGTAGTATAGACCGGGGGGCGATCGAGACCCAGTACTTC.

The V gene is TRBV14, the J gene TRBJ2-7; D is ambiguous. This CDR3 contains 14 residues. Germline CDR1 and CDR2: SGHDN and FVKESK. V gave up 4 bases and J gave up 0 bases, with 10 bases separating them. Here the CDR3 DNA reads TGTGCCAGCAGCCCGTATACTTACTCCTACGAGCAGTACTTC. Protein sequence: CASSPYTYSYEQYF.

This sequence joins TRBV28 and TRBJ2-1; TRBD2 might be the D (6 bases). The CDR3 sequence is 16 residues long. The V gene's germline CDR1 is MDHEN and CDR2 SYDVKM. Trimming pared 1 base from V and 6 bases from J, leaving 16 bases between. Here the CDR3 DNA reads TGTGCCAGCAGTTTATATCAGCGGAGGGCGGGCAATGAGCAGTTCTTC. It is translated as CASSLYQRRAGNEQFF.

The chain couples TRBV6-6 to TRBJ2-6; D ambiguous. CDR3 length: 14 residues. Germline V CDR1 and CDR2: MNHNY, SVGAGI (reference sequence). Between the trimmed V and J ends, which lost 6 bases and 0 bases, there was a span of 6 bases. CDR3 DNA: TGTGCCAGCAGAACTCCCTCTGGGGCCAACGTCCTGACTTTC. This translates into CASRTPSGANVLTF.

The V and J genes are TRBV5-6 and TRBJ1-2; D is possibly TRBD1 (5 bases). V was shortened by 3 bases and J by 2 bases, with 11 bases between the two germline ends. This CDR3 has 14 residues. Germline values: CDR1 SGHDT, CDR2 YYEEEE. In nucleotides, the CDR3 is TGTGCCAGCAGCTCCCCGGGGGGGAACTATGGCTACACCTTC. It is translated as CASSSPGGNYGYTF.

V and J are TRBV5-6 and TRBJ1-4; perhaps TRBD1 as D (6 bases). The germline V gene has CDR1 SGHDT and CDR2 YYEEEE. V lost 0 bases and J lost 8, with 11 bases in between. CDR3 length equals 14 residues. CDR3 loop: CASSLAGAWEKLFF. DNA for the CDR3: TGTGCCAGCAGCTTGGCGGGGGCGTGGGAAAAACTGTTTTTT.

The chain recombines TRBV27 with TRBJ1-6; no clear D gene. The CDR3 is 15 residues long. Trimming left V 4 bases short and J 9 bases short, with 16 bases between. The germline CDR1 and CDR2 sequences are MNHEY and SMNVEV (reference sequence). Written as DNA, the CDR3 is TGTGCCAGCAGTTCCGATCAGGTGACTGCTTCACCCCTCCACTTT. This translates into CASSSDQVTASPLHF.

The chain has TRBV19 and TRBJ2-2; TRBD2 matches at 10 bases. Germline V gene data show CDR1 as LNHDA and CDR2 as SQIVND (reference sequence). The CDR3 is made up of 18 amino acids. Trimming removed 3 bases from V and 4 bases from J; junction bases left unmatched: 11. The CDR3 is CASSIRVLAGRGTGELFF. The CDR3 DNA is TGTGCCAGTAGTATCAGAGTACTAGCGGGACGGGGCACCGGGGAGCTGTTTTTT.

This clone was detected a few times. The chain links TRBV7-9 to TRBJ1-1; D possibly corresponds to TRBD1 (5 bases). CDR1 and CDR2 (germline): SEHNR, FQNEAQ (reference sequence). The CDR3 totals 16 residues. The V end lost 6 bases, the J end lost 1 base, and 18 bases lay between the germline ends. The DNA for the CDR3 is TGTGCCAGCAGACAACTGGTGTCAGGGCCGAACACTGAAGCTTTCTTT. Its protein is CASRQLVSGPNTEAFF. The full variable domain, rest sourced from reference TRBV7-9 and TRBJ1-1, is DTGVSQNPRHKITKRGQNVTFRCDPISEHNRLYWYRQTLGQGPEFLTYFQNEAQLEKSRLLSDRFSAERPKGSFSTLEIQRTEQGDSAMYLCASRQLVSGPNTEAFFGQGTRLTVV.

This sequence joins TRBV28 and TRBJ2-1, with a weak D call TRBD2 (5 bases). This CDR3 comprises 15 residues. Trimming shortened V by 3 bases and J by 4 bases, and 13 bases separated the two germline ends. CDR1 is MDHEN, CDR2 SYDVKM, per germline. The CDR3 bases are TGTGCCAGCAGTTTTGAGGGCCGGTATTACAATGAGCAGTTCTTC. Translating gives CASSFEGRYYNEQFF.

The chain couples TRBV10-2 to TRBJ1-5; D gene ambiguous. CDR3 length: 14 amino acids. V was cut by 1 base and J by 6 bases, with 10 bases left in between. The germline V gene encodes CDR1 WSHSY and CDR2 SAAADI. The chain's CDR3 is CASSEFPGGQPQHF. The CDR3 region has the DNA TGCGCCAGCAGTGAGTTTCCTGGAGGTCAGCCCCAGCATTTT.

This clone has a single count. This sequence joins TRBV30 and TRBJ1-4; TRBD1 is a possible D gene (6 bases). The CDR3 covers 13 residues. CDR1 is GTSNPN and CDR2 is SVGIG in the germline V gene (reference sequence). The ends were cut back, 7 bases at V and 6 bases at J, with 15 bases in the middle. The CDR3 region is CAFEGGFHEKLFF. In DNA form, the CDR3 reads TGTGCCTTCGAGGGGGGGTTTCATGAAAAACTGTTTTTT.